One and the same sample provided the 30 T cell receptor beta chains below, sequenced in a study of cytomegalovirus exposure and HLA in healthy donors (dated by TCRdb to between 2016 and 2019). The method behind the library was the immunoSEQ multiplex PCR assay. For the multiplex PCR, a mixture combining 60 forward primers for TCR Vbeta segments and 13 reverse primers for TCR Jbeta segments was used. TCRdb took over this immuneACCESS table, retaining in-frame rearrangements with V and J assigned. Such tables are incomplete; in checked studies, under half of the missing clones stem from an unresolved V gene, and the remainder is unexplained. This sample's table carries roughly 82,000 clones. Of the sample, around 1.6% falls within the top ten clones. Sequencing used PBMCs. The receptor set was obtained from a woman aged 55-69 years in good health and CMV-seronegative.

The J gene is TRBJ2-1, the V gene TRBV6-4; D ambiguous. V was shortened by 4 bases and J by 1 base, with 5 bases between the two germline ends. This CDR3 region has 13 residues. Looked up from germline, CDR1 is MRHNA and CDR2 is SNTAGT. The CDR3 here is CASSAGSYNEQFF. The CDR3 DNA sequence: TGTGCCAGCAGTGCGGGTTCCTACAATGAGCAGTTCTTC.

The chain employs TRBV2 and TRBJ2-5; TRBD2 is a possible D gene (6 bases). The CDR3 totals 14 residues. CDR1 is SNHLY and CDR2 is FYNNEI in the germline V gene. V was trimmed by 5 bases and J by 2 bases, leaving 12 bases between them. In nucleotides, the CDR3 is TGTGCCAGCAGTCTGGGGACTGAACAAGAGACCCAGTACTTC. Translated, it gives CASSLGTEQETQYF.

V and J are TRBV9 and TRBJ2-5, with 10 positions matching TRBD2. Germline V CDR1 and CDR2: SGDLS, YYNGEE. Losses at the gene ends were 0 bases for V and 5 bases for J; bases not matched to a gene: 4. The CDR3 spans 15 residues. CDR3 in amino acids: CASSVELAGWETQYF. The CDR3 DNA reads TGTGCCAGCAGCGTAGAACTAGCGGGATGGGAGACCCAGTACTTC.

The chain employs TRBV6-6 and TRBJ2-1, with TRBD2 matching 8 bases. The V and J ends lost 5 bases and 8 bases, in that order; junction bases with no gene match: 8. The germline gives CDR1 MNHNY, CDR2 SVGAGI (reference sequence). The CDR3 is 14 amino acids. CDR3 nucleotide sequence: TGTGCCAGCAGTACGGGACTAGGACCGGATGAGCAGTTCTTC. Its translation: CASSTGLGPDEQFF.

The chain is built from TRBV6-5 and TRBJ2-7; 11 positions agree with TRBD2. Germline CDR1 and CDR2: MNHEY and SVGAGI. The CDR3 totals 14 residues. The J segment lost 6 bases and the V segment lost 6 bases, leaving 7 bases of the junction unmatched. CDR3 sequence (DNA): TGTGCCAGCAGAATACTAGCGGGAGATCTCGAGCAGTACTTC. It yields the protein CASRILAGDLEQYF.

Points on this clone: Additional DNA sequences in this sample encode the identical CDR3. This rearrangement joins TRBV5-4 to TRBJ2-7; 9 nucleotides align to TRBD1. CDR1 is SGHNT, CDR2 YYREEE, per germline (reference sequence). V dropped 5 bases and J dropped 3; count of bases not matched to a gene: 6. The CDR3 has 14 amino acids. The CDR3 DNA reads TGTGCCAGCAGTTCACAGGGGGCGGGCTACGAGCAGTACTTC. Protein: CASSSQGAGYEQYF. The whole variable domain, filled in from reference TRBV5-4 and TRBJ2-7, reads ETGVTQSPTHLIKTRGQQVTLRCSSQSGHNTVSWYQQALGQGPQFIFQYYREEENGRGNFPPRFSGLQFPNYSSELNVNALELDDSALYLCASSSQGAGYEQYFGPGTRLTVT.

The chain employs TRBV7-6 and TRBJ2-7; TRBD2 matches at 10 bases. The trim removed 4 bases at V and 5 bases at J, leaving 11 bases unmatched. Germline V lookup: CDR1 SGHVS, CDR2 FNYEAQ. CDR3 size: 16 residues. The CDR3 protein is CASSSESGRAHDEQYF. CDR3 sequence (DNA): TGTGCCAGCAGCTCTGAGAGCGGGAGGGCTCATGACGAGCAGTACTTC.

V usage is TRBV9 and J usage is TRBJ2-2, with 11 nucleotides matching TRBD2. CDR1 and CDR2 (germline): SGDLS, YYNGEE. The trim removed 3 bases at V and 0 bases at J, leaving 10 bases unmatched. The CDR3 spans 19 residues. CDR3 bases: TGTGCCAGCAGCGAAAGACTAGCGGGACACAACCCGAACACCGGGGAGCTGTTTTTT. Translation gives CASSERLAGHNPNTGELFF.

CDR3 loop: CASSIRNDRRKGETQYF. The CDR3 DNA reads as TGTGCCAGTAGTATAAGGAACGACAGGCGAAAGGGGGAGACCCAGTACTTC. The chain uses TRBV19 and TRBJ2-5, with D perhaps TRBD1 (6 bases). The V end was cut by 2 bases, the J end by 5 bases, with 21 bases between. CDR3 length equals 17 residues. CDR1 and CDR2 from the germline V gene are LNHDA and SQIVND (reference sequence).

The chain links TRBV28 to TRBJ2-5, with TRBD2 identical over 7 bases. The J call may be wrong; the DNA end is better matched by TRBJ2-7. This CDR3 is built from 16 residues. CDR1 is MDHEN, CDR2 SYDVKM, per germline. Here the CDR3 reads CASSLHLAELSYEQYF. The DNA for the CDR3 is TGTGCCAGCAGTTTACACCTAGCGGAGCTCTCCTACGAGCAGTACTTC.

The chain combines TRBV6-1 with TRBJ1-1; 11 bases align to TRBD1. The CDR3 runs 15 residues. CDR1 and CDR2 (germline): MNHNS, SASEGT. With 6 bases clipped from V and 4 bases from J, the junction kept 7 bases outside the gene matches. The CDR3 reads CASSPMDRGPTEAFF. DNA for the CDR3: TGTGCCAGCAGCCCAATGGACAGGGGGCCCACTGAAGCTTTCTTT.

This chain connects TRBV9 to TRBJ2-3, with 7 bases aligning to TRBD2. CDR1 and CDR2 (germline): SGDLS, YYNGEE. The V and J ends lost 4 bases and 2 bases, in that order; junction bases with no gene match: 13. The CDR3 loop spans 17 amino acids. CDR3 amino acids: CASSPEGGTFATDTQYF. The CDR3 coding sequence is TGTGCCAGCAGCCCCGAGGGAGGGACTTTTGCCACAGATACGCAGTATTTT. The whole variable domain, remainder taken from reference TRBV9 and TRBJ2-3, is DSGVTQTPKHLITATGQRVTLRCSPRSGDLSVYWYQQSLDQGLQFLIQYYNGEERAKGNILERFSAQQFPDLHSELNLSSLELGDSALYFCASSPEGGTFATDTQYFGPGTRLTVL.

The rearrangement links TRBV28 to TRBJ2-7; 13 bases are a match to TRBD2. The CDR3 is 15 residues long. Germline CDR1 and CDR2: MDHEN and SYDVKM. The junction had 6 bases not matched to a gene; V was cut back by 4 bases and J by 6 bases. CDR3: CASSSTSGRYSEQYF. CDR3 sequence (DNA): TGTGCCAGCAGTTCGACTAGCGGGAGGTACTCCGAGCAGTACTTC.

The rearrangement links TRBV6-5 to TRBJ1-3; 8 nucleotides line up with TRBD1. Germline V CDR1 and CDR2: MNHEY, SVGAGI. The J segment lost 4 bases and the V segment lost 5 bases, leaving 7 bases of the junction unmatched. The CDR3 length is 15 residues. The CDR3 sequence: CASSRTGSTGNTIYF. Written as DNA, the CDR3 is TGTGCCAGCAGTCGGACAGGGTCTACAGGAAACACCATATATTTT.

The CDR3 sequence: CASRGYRYKSYGYTF. Here the CDR3 DNA reads TGTGCCAGTAGAGGATACAGGTATAAGTCCTATGGCTACACCTTC. The rearrangement joins TRBV19 to TRBJ1-2; TRBD1 is a possible D gene (5 bases). Trimming removed 6 bases at V and 4 bases at J, with 18 bases between. The CDR3 spans 15 residues. Per germline, CDR1 LNHDA and CDR2 SQIVND (reference sequence).

The chain links TRBV4-1 to TRBJ1-4, with unresolved D. CDR1 MGHRA and CDR2 YSYEKL come from the germline V gene. The CDR3 contains 14 residues. The V and J ends lost 0 bases and 8 bases respectively, with 10 bases between them. Here the CDR3 reads CASSQDKPGEKLFF. DNA of the CDR3: TGCGCCAGCAGCCAAGACAAGCCAGGCGAAAAACTGTTTTTT.

The chain couples TRBV19 to TRBJ2-7; no definite D call. There are 16 residues in the CDR3. V was clipped by 4 bases and J by 7 bases, with 23 bases between them. Germline V gives CDR1 LNHDA, CDR2 SQIVND (reference sequence). The CDR3: CASSSSLADSTKEQYF. The CDR3, as DNA: TGTGCCAGTAGTAGCTCCTTAGCAGATAGTACGAAGGAGCAGTACTTC.

The chain employs TRBV10-3 and TRBJ2-5; TRBD2 agrees at 8 bases. Germline V gene data show CDR1 as ENHRY and CDR2 as SYGVKD. The CDR3 is 16 amino acids. Trimming at V came to 2 bases and at J to 1 base, leaving 6 bases not matched to a gene. The CDR3 sequence is CAISEQLAGTQETQYF. In DNA form, the CDR3 reads TGTGCCATCAGTGAGCAGCTAGCGGGCACCCAAGAGACCCAGTACTTC.

This chain connects TRBV5-1 to TRBJ2-1; the match to TRBD2 covers 7 bases. The trim removed 7 bases at V and 8 bases at J, leaving 12 bases unmatched. This CDR3 is built from 14 residues. Per the germline V gene, CDR1 is SGHRS and CDR2 is YFSETQ. In DNA form, the CDR3 reads TGCGCCAGCTCCCTTCAGGGTGGGGGGGATGAGCAGTTCTTC. Its protein product is CASSLQGGGDEQFF.

The V gene is TRBV5-4, the J gene TRBJ2-1; 9 nucleotides agree with TRBD2. CDR1 and CDR2 (germline): SGHNT, YYREEE (reference sequence). This CDR3 contains 15 residues. The V segment lost 1 base and the J segment 8 bases; nucleotides outside the gene matches: 7. For the CDR3, the DNA is TGTGCCAGCAGCTTGTTCCTAGCGGGAACCTATGAGCAGTTCTTC. This sequence encodes CASSLFLAGTYEQFF.

The chain is built from TRBV5-4 and TRBJ2-7, with 7 nucleotides matching TRBD2. The CDR3 runs to 14 residues. Per the germline V gene, CDR1 is SGHNT and CDR2 is YYREEE (reference sequence). V lost 1 base and J lost 3; bases outside the gene matches: 4. This CDR3 reads CASSLLGGSYEQYF. The CDR3 DNA sequence: TGTGCCAGCAGCTTGCTGGGAGGGAGCTACGAGCAGTACTTC.

The J gene is TRBJ2-3, the V gene TRBV2; 7 nucleotides match TRBD2. This CDR3 region has 18 residues. Trimming took 2 bases from V and 2 from J; bases not matched to a gene: 13. Per the germline V gene, CDR1 is SNHLY and CDR2 is FYNNEI. DNA for the CDR3: TGTGCCAGCAGTGAATGGGAGAGCGGGACGGGTTCCACAGATACGCAGTATTTT. As protein: CASSEWESGTGSTDTQYF.

CDR3 sequence (DNA): TGTGCCAGTACCTTACAGGGGCCCACATTCGAGGGCTACACCTTC. Residues: CASTLQGPTFEGYTF. This chain joins TRBV19 and TRBJ1-2, with 7 bases that match TRBD1. V shed 7 bases and J 8 bases; nucleotides not matched to a gene: 16. The CDR3 totals 15 residues. Germline V gene sequence: CDR1 LNHDA, CDR2 SQIVND (reference sequence).

The chain recombines TRBV19 with TRBJ2-3, with 9 bases lining up with TRBD1. Germline V gene sequence: CDR1 LNHDA, CDR2 SQIVND (reference sequence). The CDR3 loop spans 19 amino acids. With V trimmed by 4 bases and J by 2 bases, 16 bases remained unmatched. For the CDR3, the DNA is TGTGCCAGTAGTAAGGGACAGGGCGAGTCAGCGGTGGTCACAGATACGCAGTATTTT. Its translation is CASSKGQGESAVVTDTQYF.

The chain combines TRBV6-5 with TRBJ2-7; 10 positions match TRBD1. The CDR3 consists of 14 residues. Germline CDR1 and CDR2: MNHEY and SVGAGI. J was trimmed by 4 bases and V by 5 bases; bases with no gene match: 5. The CDR3 sequence: CASSVRDRGYEQYF. As DNA, the CDR3 is TGTGCCAGCAGTGTCCGGGACAGGGGATACGAGCAGTACTTC.

J is TRBJ2-3 and V is TRBV7-3, with 11 bases matching TRBD2. The CDR3 runs 19 residues. The J segment lost 0 bases and the V segment lost 0 bases, leaving 8 bases of the junction unmatched. Germline V lookup: CDR1 SGHTA, CDR2 FQGTGA. The CDR3 DNA follows: TGTGCCAGCAGCTTAACGGGGACTAGCGGCCAATCTAGCACAGATACGCAGTATTTT. Its translation is CASSLTGTSGQSSTDTQYF.

The chain links TRBV2 to TRBJ2-7; 14 bases agree with TRBD2. With 6 bases clipped from V and 3 bases from J, the junction kept 1 base outside the gene matches. The CDR3 is 14 amino acids. Germline CDR1 reads SNHLY; CDR2 reads FYNNEI. CDR3 residues: CASSGLAGGYEQYF. Here the CDR3 DNA reads TGTGCCAGCAGCGGACTAGCGGGAGGCTACGAGCAGTACTTC.

The V and J genes are TRBV4-1 and TRBJ2-5; no firm D call. V dropped 1 base and J dropped 0 bases, with 9 bases sitting between them. Germline values: CDR1 MGHRA, CDR2 YSYEKL. This CDR3 has 15 residues. The CDR3 loop is CASSQGHSYQETQYF. The DNA for the CDR3 is TGCGCCAGCAGCCAAGGCCACAGCTACCAAGAGACCCAGTACTTC.

The chain has TRBV30 and TRBJ1-1; D unresolved. From germline, CDR1 is GTSNPN and CDR2 SVGIG (reference sequence). This CDR3 has 13 residues. V lost 4 bases and J 0 bases, leaving 9 bases between the germline ends. CDR3: CAWKQNMNTEAFF. CDR3 nucleotides: TGTGCCTGGAAACAGAACATGAACACTGAAGCTTTCTTT.

This CDR3 reads CASSPGNSGNTDTQYF. DNA of the CDR3: TGCGCCAGCAGCCCCGGAAATAGCGGGAACACAGATACGCAGTATTTT. This chain joins TRBV5-1 and TRBJ2-3, with 8 bases fitting TRBD2. V lost 4 bases, J lost 2 bases, and 9 bases stayed unmatched. The CDR3 extends over 16 amino acids. Germline V CDR1 and CDR2: SGHRS, YFSETQ. Using reference TRBV5-1 and TRBJ2-3 for the parts outside the CDR3, the full variable domain is KAGVTQTPRYLIKTRGQQVTLSCSPISGHRSVSWYQQTPGQGLQFLFEYFSETQRNKGNFPGRFSGRQFSNSRSEMNVSTLELGDSALYLCASSPGNSGNTDTQYFGPGTRLTVL.